This entry lists 23 T cell receptor beta chains sequenced from one sample in a study of a mutant IDH1 vaccine in newly diagnosed glioma. The data were produced by immunoSEQ multiplex PCR, yet TCRdb's version contains in-frame clones alone and is incomplete. The repertoire holds about 38,000 clones, with more than 90% as singletons. The time point denotes: baseline, week 1 (first vaccination visit). As to treatment: pre-vaccination baseline after standard-of-care therapy. The source material was PBMCs, sampled from a glioma patient treated with radiotherapy, temozolomide or both. The receptors here all came from a man aged 18 to 30 with glioma.

The genes are TRBV5-1 and TRBJ2-1; 9 bases match TRBD2. With V trimmed by 0 bases and J by 6 bases, 7 bases remained unmatched. Germline CDR1 is SGHRS and CDR2 is YFSETQ. The CDR3 is 16 residues long. CDR3 region: CASSLVGTSFGNEQFF. The CDR3 DNA follows: TGCGCCAGCAGCTTGGTAGGGACTAGCTTCGGCAATGAGCAGTTCTTC. The entire variable domain, with the rest obtained from reference TRBV5-1 and TRBJ2-1, is as follows: KAGVTQTPRYLIKTRGQQVTLSCSPISGHRSVSWYQQTPGQGLQFLFEYFSETQRNKGNFPGRFSGRQFSNSRSEMNVSTLELGDSALYLCASSLVGTSFGNEQFFGPGTRLTVL.

The V call is TRBV19, the J call TRBJ1-2, with unresolved D. This CDR3 is 14 amino acids long. Germline V gene sequence: CDR1 LNHDA, CDR2 SQIVND (reference sequence). V was pared by 3 bases and J by 4 bases, with 12 bases between. This CDR3 reads CASSIPWIAYGYTF. CDR3 sequence (DNA): TGTGCCAGTAGTATCCCCTGGATTGCCTATGGCTACACCTTC.

This clone was found once. This chain joins TRBV10-1 and TRBJ1-5; D unclear. The germline V gene has CDR1 WNHNN and CDR2 SYGVQD (reference sequence). The CDR3 contains 13 residues. Trimming stripped 5 bases from V and 6 bases from J, with 11 bases between. The CDR3 DNA reads as TGCGCCAGCAGTAGAACGCTAGGTCAGCCCCAGCATTTT. Protein product: CASSRTLGQPQHF.

J is TRBJ1-4 and V is TRBV6-5; TRBD1 matches 7 bases. CDR1 is MNHEY and CDR2 is SVGAGI in the germline V gene. The V and J ends lost 2 bases and 8 bases, in that order; junction bases with no gene match: 5. CDR3 length: 14 amino acids. CDR3: CASSYLQGNEKLFF. The CDR3 bases are TGTGCCAGCAGTTACCTACAGGGGAACGAAAAACTGTTTTTT.

The chain joins TRBV5-1 to TRBJ1-1; weak D call: TRBD1 (6 bases). There are 14 residues in the CDR3. Trimming removed 4 bases from V and 0 bases from J, with 10 bases in between. Per germline, CDR1 SGHRS and CDR2 YFSETQ. The CDR3 reads CASSEGHMNTEAFF. The DNA for the CDR3 is TGCGCCAGCAGCGAGGGACATATGAACACTGAAGCTTTCTTT.

As regards this clone: Other nucleotide sequences in the sample specify the same CDR3. The CDR3 bases are TGCGCCAGCAGCCAAGGACTAGCGGGTTCCTACGAGCAGTACTTC. Translation: CASSQGLAGSYEQYF. V usage is TRBV4-1 and J usage is TRBJ2-7, with 10 bases aligning to TRBD2. The germline CDR1 and CDR2 sequences are MGHRA and YSYEKL. The V segment lost 1 base and the J segment 1 base; nucleotides outside the gene matches: 1. This CDR3 has 15 amino acids.

The chain has TRBV6-1 and TRBJ1-4; weak D call: TRBD1 (5 bases). The CDR3 sequence is 16 residues long. V lost 4 bases and J lost 5, with 17 bases in between. The germline V gene encodes CDR1 MNHNS and CDR2 SASEGT. This CDR3 reads CASSGRPGLQNEKLFF. The CDR3 nucleotides read TGTGCCAGCAGTGGCCGACCGGGACTCCAAAATGAAAAACTGTTTTTT.

The V gene is TRBV27, the J gene TRBJ1-5, with TRBD1 as a possible D gene (5 bases). Germline values: CDR1 MNHEY, CDR2 SMNVEV (reference sequence). CDR3 length equals 15 residues. Trimming removed 2 bases at V and 1 base at J, with 9 bases between. In nucleotides, the CDR3 is TGTGCCAGCAGTTTACGGGGGGGGAGCAATCAGCCCCAGCATTTT. Protein product: CASSLRGGSNQPQHF.

This clone was seen just once. The rearrangement uses TRBV6-1 and TRBJ2-7, with 9 positions matching TRBD2. The germline V gene encodes CDR1 MNHNS and CDR2 SASEGT. After removal of 0 bases from V and 0 bases from J, the junction contained 0 bases not matched to a gene. The CDR3 loop spans 15 amino acids. In nucleotides, the CDR3 is TGTGCCAGCAGTGAAGCTAGCGGGAGCTCCTACGAGCAGTACTTC. Encoded protein: CASSEASGSSYEQYF.

The V call is TRBV4-3, the J call TRBJ2-2; no firm D call. Trimming cost V 0 bases and J 4 bases, with 21 bases left between them. The germline gives CDR1 LGHNA, CDR2 YSLEER. The CDR3 has 19 residues. The CDR3: CASSQEVGRSYVGTGELFF. CDR3 bases: TGCGCCAGCAGCCAAGAGGTAGGCCGTTCCTACGTGGGCACCGGGGAGCTGTTTTTT.

The genes are TRBV5-8 and TRBJ1-1; D is possibly TRBD1 (5 bases). There are 15 residues in the CDR3. CDR1 SGHTS and CDR2 YDEGEE come from the germline V gene. V was trimmed by 4 bases and J by 0 bases, leaving 13 bases between them. As DNA, the CDR3 is TGTGCCAGCAGCAGCTGGGGCCTTATGAACACTGAAGCTTTCTTT. Protein sequence: CASSSWGLMNTEAFF.

This chain connects TRBV5-4 to TRBJ2-2; D remains unclear. Trimming took off 4 bases at V and 3 bases at J, with 10 bases between the two ends. The CDR3 spans 14 residues. The germline V gene encodes CDR1 SGHNT and CDR2 YYREEE (reference sequence). The CDR3 nucleotides read TGTGCCAGCAGCCTAGGACCAGACACCGGGGAGCTGTTTTTT. It is translated as CASSLGPDTGELFF.

The gene calls are TRBV7-8 and TRBJ2-3; 10 bases match TRBD2. The V gene's germline CDR1 is SGHVS and CDR2 FQNEAQ. The CDR3 length is 17 residues. The trim removed 3 bases at V and 0 bases at J, leaving 6 bases unmatched. CDR3 sequence: CASSFGLAVLSTDTQYF. CDR3 DNA sequence: TGTGCCAGCAGCTTCGGACTAGCGGTTCTTAGCACAGATACGCAGTATTTT.

This chain uses TRBV6-1 with TRBJ1-4, with D perhaps TRBD1 (5 bases). This CDR3 is 14 amino acids long. V gave up 3 bases and J gave up 7 bases, with 12 bases separating them. CDR1 is MNHNS and CDR2 is SASEGT in the germline V gene. As DNA, the CDR3 is TGTGCCAGCAGTGACGGGACTGGCGGTGAAAAACTGTTTTTT. It codes for CASSDGTGGEKLFF.

The J gene is TRBJ2-1, the V gene TRBV29-1, with 8 bases fitting TRBD2. Germline V lookup: CDR1 SQVTM, CDR2 ANQGSEA. CDR3 length equals 13 residues. V shed 4 bases and J 8 bases; nucleotides not matched to a gene: 7. In nucleotides, the CDR3 is TGCAGCGTTGGTAATAGCGGGATAGATGAGCAGTTCTTC. Protein product: CSVGNSGIDEQFF.

The chain combines TRBV29-1 with TRBJ1-1; weak D call: TRBD1 (5 bases). The germline CDR1 and CDR2 sequences are SQVTM and ANQGSEA. CDR3 length: 13 residues. V lost 4 bases, J lost 0 bases, and 9 bases lay in between. The CDR3 DNA sequence: TGCAGCGTTGTGCCAGGGTTGAACACTGAAGCTTTCTTT. This encodes CSVVPGLNTEAFF.

The chain employs TRBV19 and TRBJ1-2, with D unclear. The CDR3 consists of 15 residues. Trimming stripped 9 bases from V and 4 bases from J, with 21 bases between. The V gene's germline CDR1 is LNHDA and CDR2 SQIVND (reference sequence). The DNA for the CDR3 is TGTGCCAGCCGCAATCTCTGGACGGATACCTATGGCTACACCTTC. Protein: CASRNLWTDTYGYTF.

The rearrangement uses TRBV5-6 and TRBJ1-2; D is possibly TRBD1 (5 bases). The CDR3 contains 15 residues. V lost 5 bases to trimming and J lost 8 bases, with 22 bases between them. CDR1 is SGHDT and CDR2 is YYEEEE in the germline V gene. CDR3 protein: CASSQGSETTMGYTF. CDR3 sequence (DNA): TGTGCCAGCAGTCAGGGCTCCGAGACAACTATGGGCTACACCTTC.

This clone has just a few counts. This chain joins TRBV29-1 and TRBJ1-1, with D uncertain. The CDR3 spans 12 residues. Germline assignment: CDR1 SQVTM and CDR2 ANQGSEA. The V and J ends lost 4 bases and 0 bases respectively, with 6 bases between them. The DNA for the CDR3 is TGCAGCGTTGGACCGCTGAACACTGAAGCTTTCTTT. This encodes CSVGPLNTEAFF.

The chain employs TRBV5-6 and TRBJ2-1, with unresolved D. CDR1 is SGHDT and CDR2 is YYEEEE in the germline V gene. The CDR3 covers 11 residues. V shed 1 base and J shed 10 bases, with 6 bases lying between them. CDR3 bases: TGTGCCAGCAGCTTGTCAATAGAGCAGTTCTTC. It codes for CASSLSIEQFF.

The V call is TRBV2, the J call TRBJ2-7; D call uncertain. Germline assignment: CDR1 SNHLY and CDR2 FYNNEI. The CDR3 runs to 12 residues. V dropped 6 bases and J dropped 2 bases, with 8 bases sitting between them. Written as DNA, the CDR3 is TGTGCCAGCAGGTGGTCAACCTACGAGCAGTACTTC. Protein: CASRWSTYEQYF.

The chain couples TRBV4-1 to TRBJ1-4; tentative D call: TRBD1 (5 bases). Germline values: CDR1 MGHRA, CDR2 YSYEKL. This CDR3 spans 15 amino acids. V was clipped by 5 bases and J by 3 bases, with 13 bases between them. The CDR3: CASSSIGTANEKLFF. In DNA form, the CDR3 reads TGCGCCAGCAGCTCCATCGGGACGGCTAATGAAAAACTGTTTTTT.

The CDR3 spells CASTPGQGYNEQFF. DNA for the CDR3: TGTGCCAGTACCCCGGGACAGGGTTACAATGAGCAGTTCTTC. The rearrangement uses TRBV19 and TRBJ2-1, with TRBD1 matching 9 bases. The germline V gene encodes CDR1 LNHDA and CDR2 SQIVND (reference sequence). This CDR3 region has 14 residues. V trimming: 7 bases; J trimming: 4 bases; junction bases outside the gene matches: 5.